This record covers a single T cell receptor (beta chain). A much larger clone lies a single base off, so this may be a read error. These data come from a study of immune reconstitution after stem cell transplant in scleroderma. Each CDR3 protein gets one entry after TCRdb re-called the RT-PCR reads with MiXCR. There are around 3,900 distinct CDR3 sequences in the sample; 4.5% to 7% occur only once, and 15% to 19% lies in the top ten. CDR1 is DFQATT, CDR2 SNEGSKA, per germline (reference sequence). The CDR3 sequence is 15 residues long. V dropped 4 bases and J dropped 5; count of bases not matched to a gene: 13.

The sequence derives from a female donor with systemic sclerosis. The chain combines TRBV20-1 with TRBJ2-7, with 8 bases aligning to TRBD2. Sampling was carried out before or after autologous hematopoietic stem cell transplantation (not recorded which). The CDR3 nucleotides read TGCAGTGCTATCAGTGGGAGCGGGAGAGGCCACGAGCAGTACTTC. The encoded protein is CSAISGSGRGHEQYF.